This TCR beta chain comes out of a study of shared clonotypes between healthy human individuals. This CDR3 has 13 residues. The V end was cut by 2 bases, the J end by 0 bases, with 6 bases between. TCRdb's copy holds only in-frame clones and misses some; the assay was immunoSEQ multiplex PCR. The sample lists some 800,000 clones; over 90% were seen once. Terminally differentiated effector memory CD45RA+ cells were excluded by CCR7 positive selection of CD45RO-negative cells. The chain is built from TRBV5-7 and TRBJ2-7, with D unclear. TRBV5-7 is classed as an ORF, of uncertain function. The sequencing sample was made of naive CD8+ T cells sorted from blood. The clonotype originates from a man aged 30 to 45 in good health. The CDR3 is CASSFSGSYEQYF. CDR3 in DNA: TGTGCCAGCAGCTTTTCGGGCTCCTACGAGCAGTACTTC.